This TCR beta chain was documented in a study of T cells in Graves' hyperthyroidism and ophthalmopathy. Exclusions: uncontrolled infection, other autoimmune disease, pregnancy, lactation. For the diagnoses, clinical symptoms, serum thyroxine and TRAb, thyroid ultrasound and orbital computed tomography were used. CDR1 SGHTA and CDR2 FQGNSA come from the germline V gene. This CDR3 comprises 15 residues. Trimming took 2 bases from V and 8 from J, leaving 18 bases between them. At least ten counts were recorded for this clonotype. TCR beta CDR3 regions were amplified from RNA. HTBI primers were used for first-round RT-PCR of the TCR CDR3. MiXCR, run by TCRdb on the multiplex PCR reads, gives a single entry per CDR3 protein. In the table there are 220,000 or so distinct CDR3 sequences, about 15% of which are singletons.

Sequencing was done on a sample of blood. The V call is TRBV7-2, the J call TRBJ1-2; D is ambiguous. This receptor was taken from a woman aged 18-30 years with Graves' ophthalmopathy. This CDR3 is CASSLMIGYGEGYTF. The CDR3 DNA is TGTGCCAGCAGCTTAATGATAGGGTATGGGGAAGGCTACACCTTC.